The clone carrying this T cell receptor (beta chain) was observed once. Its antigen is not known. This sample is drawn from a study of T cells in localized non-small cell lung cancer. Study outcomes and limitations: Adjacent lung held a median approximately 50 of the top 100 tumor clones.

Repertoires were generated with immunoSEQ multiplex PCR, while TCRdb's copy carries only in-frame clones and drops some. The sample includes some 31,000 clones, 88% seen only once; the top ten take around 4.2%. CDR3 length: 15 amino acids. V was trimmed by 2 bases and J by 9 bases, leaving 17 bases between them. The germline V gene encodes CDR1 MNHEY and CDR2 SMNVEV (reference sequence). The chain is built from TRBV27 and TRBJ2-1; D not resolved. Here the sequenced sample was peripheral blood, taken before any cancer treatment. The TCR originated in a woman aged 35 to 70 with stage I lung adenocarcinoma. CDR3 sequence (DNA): TGTGCCAGCAGTTTAAGTGGGCCCTCCGGTGGTGAGCAGTTCTTC. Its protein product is CASSLSGPSGGEQFF.